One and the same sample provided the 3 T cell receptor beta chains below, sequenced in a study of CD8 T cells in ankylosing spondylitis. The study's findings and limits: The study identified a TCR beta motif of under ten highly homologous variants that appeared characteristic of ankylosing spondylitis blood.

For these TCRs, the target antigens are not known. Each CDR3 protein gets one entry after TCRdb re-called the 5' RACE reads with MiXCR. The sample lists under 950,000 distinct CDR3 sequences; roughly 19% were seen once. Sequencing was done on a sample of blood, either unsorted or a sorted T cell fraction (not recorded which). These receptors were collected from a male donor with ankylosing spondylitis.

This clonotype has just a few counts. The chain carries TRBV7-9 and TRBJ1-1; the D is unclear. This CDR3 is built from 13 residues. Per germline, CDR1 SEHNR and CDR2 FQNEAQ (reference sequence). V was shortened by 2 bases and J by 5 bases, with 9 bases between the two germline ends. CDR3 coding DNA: TGTGCCAGCAGCTTATTATCCGGGACTGAAGCTTTCTTT. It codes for CASSLLSGTEAFF.

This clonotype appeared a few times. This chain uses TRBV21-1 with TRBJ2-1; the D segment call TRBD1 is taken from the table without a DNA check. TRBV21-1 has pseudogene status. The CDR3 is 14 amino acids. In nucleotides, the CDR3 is TGTGCCAGCACCCCTAACCGGTGGTGCCATGAGCAGTTCTTC. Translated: CASTPNRWCHEQFF.

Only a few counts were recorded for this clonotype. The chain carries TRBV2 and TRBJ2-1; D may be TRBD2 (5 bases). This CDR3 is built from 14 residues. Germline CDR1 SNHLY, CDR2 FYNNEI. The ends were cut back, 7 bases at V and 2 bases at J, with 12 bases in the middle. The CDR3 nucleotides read TGTGCCAGCACTGGACTCGGCCCCTACAATGAGCAGTTCTTC. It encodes CASTGLGPYNEQFF.